This TCR beta chain is drawn from a study of glioma-infiltrating T cells. Overall study: Glioblastomas were WHO grade IV, sampled at first diagnosis; low-grade were grade II. Sequencing aimed for about 4- to 10-fold coverage of about a million peripheral T cells.

As concerns this clonotype: Its matching antigen is unknown. Given a much more abundant clone one base away, this may be a read error.

TCR alpha and beta CDR3 regions were amplified from RNA using iRepertoire nested multiplex PCR. In TCRdb, the multiplex PCR reads were re-called with MiXCR into one record per CDR3 protein. The sample lists about 400,000 distinct CDR3 sequences; around 38% were seen once. General observations from the study: Shared blood CDR3 signature motifs marked patients with low tissue-blood divergence.

Sequences were obtained from glioma tissue, nonneoplastic brain tissue, or PBMCs (not recorded which). The TCR originated in a human donor with low-grade glioma or glioblastoma, undergoing nonglioma brain surgery, or in good health (not recorded which).

The CDR3 is CATRRDPRVNSEAFF. The CDR3, as DNA: TGTGCCACCAGAAGAGATCCCAGGGTGAACTCTGAAGCTTTCTTT. The genes are TRBV15 and TRBJ1-1, with D tentatively TRBD1 (5 bases). Germline V gene data show CDR1 as LNHNV and CDR2 as YYDKDF (reference sequence). The CDR3 runs 15 residues.